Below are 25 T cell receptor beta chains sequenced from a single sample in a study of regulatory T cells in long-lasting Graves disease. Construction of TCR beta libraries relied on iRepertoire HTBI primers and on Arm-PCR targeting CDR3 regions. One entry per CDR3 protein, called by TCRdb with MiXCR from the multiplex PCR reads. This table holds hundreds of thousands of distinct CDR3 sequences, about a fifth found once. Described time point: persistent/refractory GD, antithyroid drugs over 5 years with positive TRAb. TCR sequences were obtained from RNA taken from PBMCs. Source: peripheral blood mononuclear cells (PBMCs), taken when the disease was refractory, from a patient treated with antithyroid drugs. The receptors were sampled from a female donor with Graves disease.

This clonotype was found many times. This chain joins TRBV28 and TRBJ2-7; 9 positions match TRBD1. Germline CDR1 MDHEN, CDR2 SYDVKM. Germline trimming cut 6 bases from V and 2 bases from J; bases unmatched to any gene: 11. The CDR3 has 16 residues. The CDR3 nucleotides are TGTGCCAGCAGCCCCCAGATGGGGACAGGGCCCTACGAGCAGTACTTC. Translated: CASSPQMGTGPYEQYF.

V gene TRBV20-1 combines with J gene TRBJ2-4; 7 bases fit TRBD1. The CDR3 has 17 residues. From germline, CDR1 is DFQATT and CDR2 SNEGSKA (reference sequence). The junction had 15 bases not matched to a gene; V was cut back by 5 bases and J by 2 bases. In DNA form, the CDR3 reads TGCAGTGCTCTGAGTGTGACAGGGTGGACTCCCAAAAACATTCAGTACTTC. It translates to CSALSVTGWTPKNIQYF.

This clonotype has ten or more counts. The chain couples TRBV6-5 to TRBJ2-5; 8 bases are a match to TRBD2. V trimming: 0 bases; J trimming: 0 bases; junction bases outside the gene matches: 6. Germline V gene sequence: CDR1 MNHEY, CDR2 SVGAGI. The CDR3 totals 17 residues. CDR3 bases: TGTGCCAGCAGTTACTCGGCCGGGAGGGCCCACCAAGAGACCCAGTACTTC. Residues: CASSYSAGRAHQETQYF.

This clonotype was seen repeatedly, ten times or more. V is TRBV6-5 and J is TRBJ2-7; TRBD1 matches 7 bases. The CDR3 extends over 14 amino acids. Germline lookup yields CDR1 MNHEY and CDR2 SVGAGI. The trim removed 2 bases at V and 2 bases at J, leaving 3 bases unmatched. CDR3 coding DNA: TGTGCCAGCAGTTACGGGCAGGGGGCCTACGAGCAGTACTTC. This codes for CASSYGQGAYEQYF.

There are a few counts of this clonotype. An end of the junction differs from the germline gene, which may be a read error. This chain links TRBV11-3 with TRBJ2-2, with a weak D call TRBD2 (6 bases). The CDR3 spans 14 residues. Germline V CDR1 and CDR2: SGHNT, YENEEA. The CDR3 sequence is CAGSLLADTGELFF. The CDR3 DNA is TGTGCCGGCAGCTTACTAGCAGACACCGGGGAGCTGTTTTTT.

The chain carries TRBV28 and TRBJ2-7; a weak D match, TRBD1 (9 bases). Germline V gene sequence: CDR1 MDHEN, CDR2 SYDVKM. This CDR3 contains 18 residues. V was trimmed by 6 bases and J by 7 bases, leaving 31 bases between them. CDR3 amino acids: CASSLGQGKSGGPLEQYF. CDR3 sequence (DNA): TGTGCCAGCAGCCTCGGACAGGGGAAGAGCGGGGGCCCTTTGGAGCAGTACTTC. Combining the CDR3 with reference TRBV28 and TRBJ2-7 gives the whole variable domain DVKVTQSSRYLVKRTGEKVFLECVQDMDHENMFWYRQDPGLGLRLIYFSYDVKMKEKGDIPEGYSVSREKKERFSLILESASTNQTSMYLCASSLGQGKSGGPLEQYFGPGTRLTVT.

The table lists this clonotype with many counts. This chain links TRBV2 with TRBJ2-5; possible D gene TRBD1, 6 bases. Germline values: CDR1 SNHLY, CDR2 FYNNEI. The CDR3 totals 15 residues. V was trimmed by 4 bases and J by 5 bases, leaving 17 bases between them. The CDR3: CASSVQGSGPETQYF. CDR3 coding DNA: TGTGCCAGCAGTGTACAGGGAAGCGGCCCGGAGACCCAGTACTTC.

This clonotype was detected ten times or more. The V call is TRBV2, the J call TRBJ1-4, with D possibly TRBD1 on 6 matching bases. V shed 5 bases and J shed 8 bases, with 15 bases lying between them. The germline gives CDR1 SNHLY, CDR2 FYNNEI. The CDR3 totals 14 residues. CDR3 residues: CASSNAGVGEKLFF. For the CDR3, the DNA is TGTGCCAGCAGTAACGCAGGGGTCGGCGAAAAACTGTTTTTT.

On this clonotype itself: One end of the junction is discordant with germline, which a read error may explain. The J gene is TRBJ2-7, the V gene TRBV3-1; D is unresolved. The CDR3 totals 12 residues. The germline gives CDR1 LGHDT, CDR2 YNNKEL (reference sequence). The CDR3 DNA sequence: TGTGCCGGCAGTCCAAGCTCCTACGAGCAGTACTTC. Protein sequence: CAGSPSSYEQYF.

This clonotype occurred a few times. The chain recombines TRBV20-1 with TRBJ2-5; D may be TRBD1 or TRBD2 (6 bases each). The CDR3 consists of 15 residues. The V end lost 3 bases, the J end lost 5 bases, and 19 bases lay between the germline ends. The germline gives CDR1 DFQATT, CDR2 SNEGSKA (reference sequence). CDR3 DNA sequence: TGCAGTGCTAGTTGGGGGGCTAGCGATGTGGAGACCCAGTACTTC. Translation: CSASWGASDVETQYF.

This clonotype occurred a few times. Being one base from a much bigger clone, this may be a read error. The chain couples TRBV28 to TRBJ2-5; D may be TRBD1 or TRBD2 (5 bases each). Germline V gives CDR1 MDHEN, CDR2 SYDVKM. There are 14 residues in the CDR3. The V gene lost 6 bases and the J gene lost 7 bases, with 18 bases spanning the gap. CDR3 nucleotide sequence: TGTGCCAGCAGACGCAGGTTTTATGGGGGGACCCAGTACTTC. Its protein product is CASRRRFYGGTQYF. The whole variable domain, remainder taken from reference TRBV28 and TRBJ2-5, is DVKVTQSSRYLVKRTGEKVFLECVQDMDHENMFWYRQDPGLGLRLIYFSYDVKMKEKGDIPEGYSVSREKKERFSLILESASTNQTSMYLCASRRRFYGGTQYFGPGTRLLVL.

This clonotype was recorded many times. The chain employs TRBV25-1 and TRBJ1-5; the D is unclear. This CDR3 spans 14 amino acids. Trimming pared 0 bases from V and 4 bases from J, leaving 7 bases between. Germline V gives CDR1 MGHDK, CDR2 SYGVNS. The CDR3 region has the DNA TGTGCCAGCAGTGAATATGGTAGAAATCAGCCCCAGCATTTT. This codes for CASSEYGRNQPQHF.

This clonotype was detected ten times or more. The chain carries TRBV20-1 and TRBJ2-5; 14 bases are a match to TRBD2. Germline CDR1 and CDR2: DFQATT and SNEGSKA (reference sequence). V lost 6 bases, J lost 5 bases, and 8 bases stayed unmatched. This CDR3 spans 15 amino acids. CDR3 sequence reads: CSALPGTSGGETQYF. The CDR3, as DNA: TGCAGTGCCCTCCCAGGGACTAGCGGGGGTGAGACCCAGTACTTC.

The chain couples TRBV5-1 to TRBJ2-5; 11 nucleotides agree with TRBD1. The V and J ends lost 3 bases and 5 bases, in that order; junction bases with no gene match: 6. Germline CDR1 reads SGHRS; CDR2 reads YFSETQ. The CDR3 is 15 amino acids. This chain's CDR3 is CASSSTGTGGETQYF. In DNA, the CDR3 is TGCGCCAGCAGCTCAACCGGGACAGGGGGTGAGACCCAGTACTTC.

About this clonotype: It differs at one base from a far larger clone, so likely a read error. DNA for the CDR3: TGTGCCATCAGTTTGCTTCCGGACAGGGGAAAGACCCAGTACTTC. This encodes CAISLLPDRGKTQYF. This rearrangement joins TRBV10-3 to TRBJ2-5, with 9 bases lining up with TRBD1. This CDR3 contains 15 residues. Germline CDR1 and CDR2: ENHRY and SYGVKD. V gave up 5 bases and J gave up 6 bases; unmatched junction bases: 10.

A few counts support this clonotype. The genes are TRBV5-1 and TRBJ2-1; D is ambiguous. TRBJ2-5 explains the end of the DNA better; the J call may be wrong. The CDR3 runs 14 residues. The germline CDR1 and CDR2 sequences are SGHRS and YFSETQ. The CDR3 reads CASSLVGQDGTQYF. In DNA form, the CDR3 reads TGCGCCAGCAGCTTGGTGGGTCAGGACGGGACCCAGTACTTC.

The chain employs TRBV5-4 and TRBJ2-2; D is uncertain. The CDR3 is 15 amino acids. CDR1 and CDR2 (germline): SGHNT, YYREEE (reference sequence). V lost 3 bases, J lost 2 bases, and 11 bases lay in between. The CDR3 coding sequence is TGTGCCAGCAGCTCGGCAGGCTTTAACACCGGGGAGCTGTTTTTT. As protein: CASSSAGFNTGELFF. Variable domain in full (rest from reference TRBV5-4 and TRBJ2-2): ETGVTQSPTHLIKTRGQQVTLRCSSQSGHNTVSWYQQALGQGPQFIFQYYREEENGRGNFPPRFSGLQFPNYSSELNVNALELDDSALYLCASSSAGFNTGELFFGEGSRLTVL.

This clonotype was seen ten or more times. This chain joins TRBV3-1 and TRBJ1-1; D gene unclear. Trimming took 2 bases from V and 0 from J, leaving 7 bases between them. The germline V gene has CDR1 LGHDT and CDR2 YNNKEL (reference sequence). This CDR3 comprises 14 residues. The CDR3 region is CASSQRRLNTEAFF. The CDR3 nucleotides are TGTGCCAGCAGCCAACGGCGGCTGAACACTGAAGCTTTCTTT.

For the CDR3, the DNA is TGTGCCAGCACCCCGGGGAGGGGAACGAATCAGCCCCAGCATTTT. This codes for CASTPGRGTNQPQHF. The rearrangement uses TRBV2 and TRBJ1-5, with a weak D call TRBD1 (5 bases). Germline V CDR1 and CDR2: SNHLY, FYNNEI. CDR3 size: 15 residues. The V end lost 7 bases, the J end lost 4 bases, and 17 bases lay between the germline ends.

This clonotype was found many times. The CDR3 region is CASSPYTYRVLSAMDQPQHF. The CDR3 bases are TGTGCCAGCAGCCCTTACACCTACAGGGTTCTTTCGGCTATGGATCAGCCCCAGCATTTT. The chain links TRBV27 to TRBJ1-5, with D tentatively TRBD1 (6 bases). The CDR3 has 20 amino acids. The germline CDR1 and CDR2 sequences are MNHEY and SMNVEV (reference sequence). V lost 6 bases and J 5 bases, leaving 32 bases between the germline ends.

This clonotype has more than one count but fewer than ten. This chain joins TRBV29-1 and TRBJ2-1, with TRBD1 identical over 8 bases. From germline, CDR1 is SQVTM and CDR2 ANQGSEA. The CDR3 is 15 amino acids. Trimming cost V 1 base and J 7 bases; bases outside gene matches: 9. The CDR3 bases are TGCAGCGTTGAAGGTAGTGACAGGGGACGGAATGAGCAGTTCTTC. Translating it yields CSVEGSDRGRNEQFF.

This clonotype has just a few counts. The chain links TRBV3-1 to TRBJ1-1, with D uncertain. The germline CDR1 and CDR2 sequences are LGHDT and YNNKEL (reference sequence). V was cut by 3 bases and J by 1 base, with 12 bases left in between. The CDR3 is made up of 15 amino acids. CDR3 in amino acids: CASSHTAVGNTEAFF. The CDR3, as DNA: TGTGCCAGCAGCCACACGGCCGTGGGGAACACTGAAGCTTTCTTT.

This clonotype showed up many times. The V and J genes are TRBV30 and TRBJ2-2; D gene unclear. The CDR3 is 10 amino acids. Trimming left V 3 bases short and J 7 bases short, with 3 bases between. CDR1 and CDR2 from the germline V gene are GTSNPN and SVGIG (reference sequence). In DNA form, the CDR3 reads TGTGCCTGGAGGGACGGGGAGCTGTTTTTT. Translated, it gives CAWRDGELFF.

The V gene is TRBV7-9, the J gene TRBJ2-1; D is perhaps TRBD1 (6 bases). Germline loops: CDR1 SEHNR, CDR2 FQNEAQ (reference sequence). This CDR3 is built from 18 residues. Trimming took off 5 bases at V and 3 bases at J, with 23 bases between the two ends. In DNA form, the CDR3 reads TGTGCCAGCAGCCGGTGGGTTAAAGACAGGCCTTACTACAATGAGCAGTTCTTC. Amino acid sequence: CASSRWVKDRPYYNEQFF. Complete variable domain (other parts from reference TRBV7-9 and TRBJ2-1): DTGVSQNPRHKITKRGQNVTFRCDPISEHNRLYWYRQTLGQGPEFLTYFQNEAQLEKSRLLSDRFSAERPKGSFSTLEIQRTEQGDSAMYLCASSRWVKDRPYYNEQFFGPGTRLTVL.

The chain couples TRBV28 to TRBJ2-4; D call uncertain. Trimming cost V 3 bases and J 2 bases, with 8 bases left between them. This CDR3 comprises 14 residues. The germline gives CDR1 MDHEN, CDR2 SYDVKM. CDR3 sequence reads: CASSFRLPKNIQYF. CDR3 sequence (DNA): TGTGCCAGCAGTTTCAGGCTACCCAAAAACATTCAGTACTTC.